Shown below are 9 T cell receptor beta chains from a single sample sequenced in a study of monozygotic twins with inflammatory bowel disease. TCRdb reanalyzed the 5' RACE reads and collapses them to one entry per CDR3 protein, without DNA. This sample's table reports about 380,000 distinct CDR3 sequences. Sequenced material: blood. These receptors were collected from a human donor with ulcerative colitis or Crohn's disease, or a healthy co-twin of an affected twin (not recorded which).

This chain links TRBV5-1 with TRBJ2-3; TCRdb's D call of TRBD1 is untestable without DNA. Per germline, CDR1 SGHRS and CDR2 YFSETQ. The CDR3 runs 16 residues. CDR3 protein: CASSANPGTGYETQYF. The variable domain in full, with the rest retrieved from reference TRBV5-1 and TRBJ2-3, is KAGVTQTPRYLIKTRGQQVTLSCSPISGHRSVSWYQQTPGQGLQFLFEYFSETQRNKGNFPGRFSGRQFSNSRSEMNVSTLELGDSALYLCASSANPGTGYETQYFGPGTRLTVL.

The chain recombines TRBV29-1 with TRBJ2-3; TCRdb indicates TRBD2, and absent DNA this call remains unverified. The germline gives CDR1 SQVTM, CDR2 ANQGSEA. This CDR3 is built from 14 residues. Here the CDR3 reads CSVGLAGGEDTQYF.

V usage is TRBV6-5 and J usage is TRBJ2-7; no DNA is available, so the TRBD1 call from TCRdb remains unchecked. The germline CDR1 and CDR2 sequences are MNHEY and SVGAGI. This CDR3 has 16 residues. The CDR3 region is CASSYSKGQGTYEQYF.

The CDR3 is CASSVRLAGGAGELFF. The rearrangement joins TRBV9 to TRBJ2-2; lacking DNA, the TRBD2 call made by TCRdb goes unchecked. From germline, CDR1 is SGDLS and CDR2 YYNGEE. This CDR3 has 16 amino acids.

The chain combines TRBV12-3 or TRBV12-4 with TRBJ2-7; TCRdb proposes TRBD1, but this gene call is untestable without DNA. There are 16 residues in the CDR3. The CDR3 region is CASSAITGVSSYEQYF.

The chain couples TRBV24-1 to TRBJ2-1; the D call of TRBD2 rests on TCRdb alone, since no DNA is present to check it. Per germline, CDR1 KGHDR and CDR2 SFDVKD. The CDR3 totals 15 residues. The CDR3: CATMTSGIFYNEQFF.

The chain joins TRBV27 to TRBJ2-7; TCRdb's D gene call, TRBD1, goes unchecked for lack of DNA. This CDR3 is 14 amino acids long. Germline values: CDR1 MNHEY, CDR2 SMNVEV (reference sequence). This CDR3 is CASSLSGTAYEQYF.

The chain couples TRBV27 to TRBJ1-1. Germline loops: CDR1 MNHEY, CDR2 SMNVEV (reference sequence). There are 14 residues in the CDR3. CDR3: CASSRSRGNTEAFF.

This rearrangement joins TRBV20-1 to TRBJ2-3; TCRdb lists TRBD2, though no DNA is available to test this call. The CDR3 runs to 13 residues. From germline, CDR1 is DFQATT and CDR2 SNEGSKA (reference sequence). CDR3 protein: CSYRGGSTDTQYF.